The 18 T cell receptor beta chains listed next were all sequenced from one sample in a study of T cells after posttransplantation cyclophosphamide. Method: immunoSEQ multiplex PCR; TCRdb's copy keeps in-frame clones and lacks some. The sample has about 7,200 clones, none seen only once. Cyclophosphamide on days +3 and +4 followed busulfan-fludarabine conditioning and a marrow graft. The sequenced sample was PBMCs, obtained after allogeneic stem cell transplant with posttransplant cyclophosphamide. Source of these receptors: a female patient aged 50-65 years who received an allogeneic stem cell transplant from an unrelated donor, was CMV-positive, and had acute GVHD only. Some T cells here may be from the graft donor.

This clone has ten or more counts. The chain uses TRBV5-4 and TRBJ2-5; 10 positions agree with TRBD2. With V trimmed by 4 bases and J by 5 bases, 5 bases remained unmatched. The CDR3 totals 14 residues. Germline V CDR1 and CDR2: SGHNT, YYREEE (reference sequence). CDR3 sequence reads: CASSGGLATETQYF. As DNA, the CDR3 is TGTGCCAGCAGCGGGGGACTAGCGACTGAGACCCAGTACTTC.

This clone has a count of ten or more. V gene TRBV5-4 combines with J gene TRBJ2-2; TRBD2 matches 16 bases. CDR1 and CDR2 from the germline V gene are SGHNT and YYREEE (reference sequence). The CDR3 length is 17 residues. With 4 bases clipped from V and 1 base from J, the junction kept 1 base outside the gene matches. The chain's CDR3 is CASSGTSGGGNTGELFF. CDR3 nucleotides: TGTGCCAGCAGCGGGACTAGCGGGGGGGGGAACACCGGGGAGCTGTTTTTT.

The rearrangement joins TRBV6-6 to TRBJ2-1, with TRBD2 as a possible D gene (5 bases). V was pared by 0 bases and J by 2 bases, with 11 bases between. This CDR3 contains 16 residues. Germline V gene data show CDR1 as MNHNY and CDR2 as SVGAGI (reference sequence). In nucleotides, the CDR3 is TGTGCCAGCAGTTACTCGATGGGGAGCCCCTACAATGAGCAGTTCTTC. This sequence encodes CASSYSMGSPYNEQFF.

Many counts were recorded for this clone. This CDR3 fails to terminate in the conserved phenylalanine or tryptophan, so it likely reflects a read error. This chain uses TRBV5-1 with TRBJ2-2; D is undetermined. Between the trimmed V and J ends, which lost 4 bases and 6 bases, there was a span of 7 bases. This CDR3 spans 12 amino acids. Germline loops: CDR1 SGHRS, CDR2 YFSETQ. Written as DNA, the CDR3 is TGCGCCAGCAGCCAGGACGCCGGGGAGCTGTTTTCT. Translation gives CASSQDAGELFS.

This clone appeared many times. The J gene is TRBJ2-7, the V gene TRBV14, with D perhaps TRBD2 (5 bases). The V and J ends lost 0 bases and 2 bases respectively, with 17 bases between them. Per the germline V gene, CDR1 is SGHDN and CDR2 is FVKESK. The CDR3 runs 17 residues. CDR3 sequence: CASSQDLSPGYAYEQYF. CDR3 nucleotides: TGTGCCAGCAGCCAAGATCTATCTCCGGGATATGCCTACGAGCAGTACTTC. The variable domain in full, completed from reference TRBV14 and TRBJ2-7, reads EAGVTQFPSHSVIEKGQTVTLRCDPISGHDNLYWYRRVMGKEIKFLLHFVKESKQDESGMPNNRFLAERTGGTYSTLKVQPAELEDSGVYFCASSQDLSPGYAYEQYFGPGTRLTVT.

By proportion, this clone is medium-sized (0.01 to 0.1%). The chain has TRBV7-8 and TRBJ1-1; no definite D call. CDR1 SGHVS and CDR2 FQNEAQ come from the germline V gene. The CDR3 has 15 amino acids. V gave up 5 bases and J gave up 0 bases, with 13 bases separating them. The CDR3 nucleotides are TGTGCCAGCAGCCCCCAACCCAACATGAACACTGAAGCTTTCTTT. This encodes CASSPQPNMNTEAFF.

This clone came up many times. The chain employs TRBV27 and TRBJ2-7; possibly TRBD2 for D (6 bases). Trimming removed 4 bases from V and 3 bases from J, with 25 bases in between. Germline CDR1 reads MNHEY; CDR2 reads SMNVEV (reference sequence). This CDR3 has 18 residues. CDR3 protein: CASSSTPKVEGGNYEQYF. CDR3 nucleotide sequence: TGTGCCAGCAGTTCTACCCCTAAGGTGGAGGGTGGCAACTACGAGCAGTACTTC.

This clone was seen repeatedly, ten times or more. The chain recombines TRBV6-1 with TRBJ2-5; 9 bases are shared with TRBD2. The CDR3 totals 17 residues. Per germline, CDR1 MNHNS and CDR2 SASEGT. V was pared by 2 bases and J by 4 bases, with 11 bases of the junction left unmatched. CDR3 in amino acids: CASSESVSGSLGETQYF. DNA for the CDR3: TGTGCCAGCAGTGAAAGTGTTAGCGGGAGTTTGGGAGAGACCCAGTACTTC.

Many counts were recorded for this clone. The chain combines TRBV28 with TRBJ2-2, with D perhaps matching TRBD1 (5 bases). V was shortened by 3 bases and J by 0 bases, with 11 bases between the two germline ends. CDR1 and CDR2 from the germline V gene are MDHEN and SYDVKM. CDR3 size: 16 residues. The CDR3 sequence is CASSFGRGSNTGELFF. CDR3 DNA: TGTGCCAGCAGTTTTGGTAGGGGCTCGAACACCGGGGAGCTGTTTTTT.

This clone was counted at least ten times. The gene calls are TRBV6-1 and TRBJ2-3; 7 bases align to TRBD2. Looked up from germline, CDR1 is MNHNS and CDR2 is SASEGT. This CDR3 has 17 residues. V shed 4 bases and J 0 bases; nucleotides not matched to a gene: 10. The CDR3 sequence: CASSGWSSGASTDTQYF. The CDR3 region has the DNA TGTGCCAGCAGTGGGTGGTCAAGCGGGGCTAGCACAGATACGCAGTATTTT.

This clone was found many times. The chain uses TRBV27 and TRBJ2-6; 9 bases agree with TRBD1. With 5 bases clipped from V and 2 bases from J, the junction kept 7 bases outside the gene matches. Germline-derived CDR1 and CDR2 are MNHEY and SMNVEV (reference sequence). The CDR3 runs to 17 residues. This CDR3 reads CASSARDRDPGANVLTF. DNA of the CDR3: TGTGCCAGCAGTGCCCGGGACAGGGATCCTGGGGCCAACGTCCTGACTTTC.

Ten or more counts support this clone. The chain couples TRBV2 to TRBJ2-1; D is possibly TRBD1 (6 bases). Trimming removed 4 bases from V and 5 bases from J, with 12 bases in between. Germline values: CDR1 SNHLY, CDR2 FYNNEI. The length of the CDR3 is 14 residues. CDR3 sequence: CASSVRPGDNEQFF. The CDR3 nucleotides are TGTGCCAGCAGTGTTCGCCCAGGGGACAATGAGCAGTTCTTC.

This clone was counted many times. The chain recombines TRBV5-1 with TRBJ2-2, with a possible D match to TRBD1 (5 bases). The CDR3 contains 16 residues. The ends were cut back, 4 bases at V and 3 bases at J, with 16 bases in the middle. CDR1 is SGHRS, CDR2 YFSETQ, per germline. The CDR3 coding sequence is TGCGCCAGCAGCCCTCAAACAGGAATGGACACCGGGGAGCTGTTTTTT. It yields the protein CASSPQTGMDTGELFF.

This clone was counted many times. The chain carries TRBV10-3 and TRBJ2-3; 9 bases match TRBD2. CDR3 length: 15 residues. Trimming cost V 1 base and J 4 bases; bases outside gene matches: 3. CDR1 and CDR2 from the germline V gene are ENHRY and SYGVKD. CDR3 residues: CAISEFSGGADTQYF. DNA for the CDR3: TGTGCCATCAGTGAGTTTAGCGGGGGAGCAGATACGCAGTATTTT.

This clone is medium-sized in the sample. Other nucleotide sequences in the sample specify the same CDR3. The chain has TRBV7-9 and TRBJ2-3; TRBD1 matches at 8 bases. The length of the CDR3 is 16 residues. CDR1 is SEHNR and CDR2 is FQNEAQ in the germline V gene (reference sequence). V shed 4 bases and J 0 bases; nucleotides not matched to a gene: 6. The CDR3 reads CASSSQGATSTDTQYF. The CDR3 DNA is TGTGCCAGCAGCTCGCAGGGGGCTACTAGCACAGATACGCAGTATTTT.

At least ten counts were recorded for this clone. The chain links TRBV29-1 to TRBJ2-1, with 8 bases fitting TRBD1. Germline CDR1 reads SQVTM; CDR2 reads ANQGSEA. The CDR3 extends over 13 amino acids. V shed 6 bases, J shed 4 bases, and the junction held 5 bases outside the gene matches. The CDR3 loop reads CSVAQGAYNEQFF. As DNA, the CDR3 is TGCAGCGTCGCTCAGGGGGCGTACAATGAGCAGTTCTTC.

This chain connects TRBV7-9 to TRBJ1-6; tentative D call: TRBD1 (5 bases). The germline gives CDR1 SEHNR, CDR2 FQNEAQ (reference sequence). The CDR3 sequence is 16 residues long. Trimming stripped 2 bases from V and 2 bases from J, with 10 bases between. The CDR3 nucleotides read TGTGCCAGCAGCTTACTCGGGGGTGCCTATAATTCACCCCTCCACTTT. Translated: CASSLLGGAYNSPLHF.

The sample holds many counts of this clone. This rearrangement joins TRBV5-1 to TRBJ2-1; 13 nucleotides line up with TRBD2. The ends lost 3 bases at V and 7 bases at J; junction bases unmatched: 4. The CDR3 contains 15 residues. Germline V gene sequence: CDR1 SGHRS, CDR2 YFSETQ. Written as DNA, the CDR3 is TGCGCCAGCAGCTCAGGACTAGCGGGAGATAATGAGCAGTTCTTC. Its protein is CASSSGLAGDNEQFF.